This TCR beta chain was documented in a study of blood T cells in healthy people across ages. Study conclusions and caveats: Higher diversity, along with more naive CD4+ cells, distinguished long-lived donors from aged donors.

Germline V CDR1 and CDR2: SGHTA, FQGNSA. The CDR3 is made up of 14 amino acids. V gave up 3 bases and J gave up 8 bases; unmatched junction bases: 4. A minimum of 5 micrograms of total RNA was extracted per sample. This clonotype was observed a few times. Antigen specificity is unknown. PCR was performed a second time for about 7 to 11 cycles using a sample-barcoded 5' primer and a J-beta primer mix. Sequencing yielded, for each sample, at least 2.5 million paired-end reads carrying CDR3. TCRdb re-called the 5' RACE reads through MiXCR, storing one row per CDR3 protein. The repertoire holds approximately 760,000 distinct CDR3 sequences, roughly 25% seen once, with 9.4% in the top ten. The same data also went into a second study, on T cells of mothers and their children. That paper notes: Overlap in related mother-child pairs always slightly exceeded unrelated pairs, never significantly.

The clonotype originates from a boy between 10 and 17 years old in good health. The chain uses TRBV7-2 and TRBJ2-2; TRBD1 matches at 9 bases. The sequenced sample consisted of blood. In nucleotides, the CDR3 is TGTGCCAGCAGCTTCCGGGACAGGGCTGGGGAGCTGTTTTTT. Residues: CASSFRDRAGELFF.